This TCR beta chain derives from a study of cytomegalovirus exposure and HLA in healthy donors. In the study overall: Counted in an early data release were about 80 million unique TCRs from HLA-typed donors.

On this clone itself: The antigen remains unidentified.

This PCR relied on a set of 60 Vbeta primers and 13 Jbeta primers. This table comes from immunoSEQ multiplex PCR, and its TCRdb copy is limited to in-frame clones, with some not included. The sample holds roughly 180,000 clones, roughly 10% seen once. CDR3 size: 15 residues. Notes on the study in general: An Asian-associated ancestry cluster reportedly showed fewer N-insertions than the roughly 600-donor mean in a later analysis. In a later analysis, common viral pathogens appeared linked to several of the most significant clusters.

The sequencing sample was made of PBMCs. This clonotype was sampled from a young woman in good health and CMV-seropositive. This chain links TRBV21-1 with TRBJ1-1. TRBV21-1 counts as a pseudogene. This chain's CDR3 is CASSKGPGMNTEAFF. CDR3 sequence (DNA): TGTGCCAGCAGCAAAGGGCCGGGAATGAACACTGAAGCTTTCTTT.